This passage covers 13 T cell receptor beta chains from one sample sequenced in a study of identifying expanded T cells in peripheral blood. Profiled with immunoSEQ multiplex PCR; TCRdb holds only in-frame clones, not every one. The data contain approximately 85,000 clones, around four fifths of them seen just once; the ten biggest clones take up about 18%. The sequenced sample consisted of blood. Source of these receptors: a person between 18 and 75 years old in good health.

The V call is TRBV11-1, the J call TRBJ2-3; D may be TRBD2 (5 bases). The CDR3 runs to 15 residues. Per the germline V gene, CDR1 is SGHAT and CDR2 is FQDESV (reference sequence). V lost 7 bases to trimming and J lost 1 base, with 15 bases between them. The CDR3 DNA is TGTGCCAGCACCCTTAGGAGGTGGGGCACAGATACGCAGTATTTT. Its translation: CASTLRRWGTDTQYF.

The chain recombines TRBV6-1 with TRBJ2-3; the D is unclear. The CDR3 consists of 15 residues. The V gene lost 2 bases and the J gene lost 0 bases, with 9 bases spanning the gap. Germline CDR1 and CDR2: MNHNS and SASEGT. The CDR3 DNA follows: TGTGCCAGCAGTGAACGGATGGCAAGCACAGATACGCAGTATTTT. Encoded protein: CASSERMASTDTQYF.

The V and J genes are TRBV19 and TRBJ1-1, with D hard to call. Trimming took off 3 bases at V and 2 bases at J, with 10 bases between the two ends. The germline V gene encodes CDR1 LNHDA and CDR2 SQIVND (reference sequence). There are 14 residues in the CDR3. Here the CDR3 reads CASSILRENTEAFF. The CDR3 bases are TGTGCCAGTAGTATCCTCCGTGAAAACACTGAAGCTTTCTTT. The whole variable domain, remainder taken from reference TRBV19 and TRBJ1-1, is DGGITQSPKYLFRKEGQNVTLSCEQNLNHDAMYWYRQDPGQGLRLIYYSQIVNDFQKGDIAEGYSVSREKKESFPLTVTSAQKNPTAFYLCASSILRENTEAFFGQGTRLTVV.

The chain links TRBV11-3 to TRBJ1-1; D ambiguous. The CDR3 is 13 amino acids. V lost 5 bases, J lost 3 bases, and 10 bases lay in between. CDR1 and CDR2 (germline): SGHNT, YENEEA. The CDR3 is CASSAWWDTEAFF. Here the CDR3 DNA reads TGTGCCAGCAGCGCGTGGTGGGACACTGAAGCTTTCTTT.

For the CDR3, the DNA is TGTGCCAGCAGCCTAGGTAACTCTGGCACAGATACGCAGTATTTT. Translating it yields CASSLGNSGTDTQYF. The chain combines TRBV11-3 with TRBJ2-3; D gene uncertain. V lost 5 bases to trimming and J lost 1 base, with 13 bases between them. This CDR3 contains 15 residues. Germline V gene lookup returns CDR1 SGHNT and CDR2 YENEEA.

The chain joins TRBV7-2 to TRBJ2-2; 9 nucleotides line up with TRBD2. In germline, CDR1 is SGHTA, CDR2 FQGNSA. CDR3 size: 15 residues. V was clipped by 7 bases and J by 4 bases; unmatched bases: 7. CDR3: CASTQGGRGTGELFF. CDR3 sequence (DNA): TGTGCCAGCACCCAGGGCGGGAGGGGCACCGGGGAGCTGTTTTTT.

The J gene is TRBJ1-5, the V gene TRBV19; 11 bases align to TRBD1. After removal of 6 bases from V and 6 bases from J, the junction contained 7 bases not matched to a gene. The germline V gene has CDR1 LNHDA and CDR2 SQIVND (reference sequence). The CDR3 is made up of 15 amino acids. The CDR3 protein is CASRGQGARSQPQHF. The CDR3 nucleotides read TGTGCCAGTAGAGGACAGGGGGCGAGGAGTCAGCCCCAGCATTTT.

The rearrangement uses TRBV10-3 and TRBJ2-7; D is perhaps TRBD1 (5 bases). The CDR3 length is 14 residues. Trimming removed 2 bases at V and 3 bases at J, with 11 bases between. CDR1 and CDR2 from the germline V gene are ENHRY and SYGVKD. The CDR3 DNA follows: TGTGCCATCAGTGAGACGACAGAGTACTACGAGCAGTACTTC. Its translation: CAISETTEYYEQYF.

This clone was seen more than once but under ten times. V usage is TRBV28 and J usage is TRBJ1-1, with D tentatively TRBD1 (5 bases). Germline V gene sequence: CDR1 MDHEN, CDR2 SYDVKM. CDR3 length: 14 amino acids. V was shortened by 3 bases and J by 6 bases, with 14 bases between the two germline ends. The CDR3, as DNA: TGTGCCAGCAGTTTTCGTGGGGCCGGGGCTGAAGCTTTCTTT. This translates into CASSFRGAGAEAFF.

Here the CDR3 DNA reads TGTGCCAGCAGCTCCTTAGCGGGAGGAACGGCCGAGCAGTACTTC. Protein sequence: CASSSLAGGTAEQYF. The chain carries TRBV4-2 and TRBJ2-7; 10 bases match TRBD2. The CDR3 covers 15 residues. Unmatched junction bases numbered 10, after V lost 5 bases and J lost 6 bases. Germline CDR1 is LGHNA and CDR2 is YNFKEQ.

This clone has just one count. V and J are TRBV6-5 and TRBJ2-1; 8 positions match TRBD2. J was trimmed by 7 bases and V by 6 bases; bases with no gene match: 8. The CDR3 is made up of 14 amino acids. CDR1 is MNHEY and CDR2 is SVGAGI in the germline V gene. CDR3 region: CASSPGVAGNEQFF. CDR3 nucleotides: TGTGCCAGCAGCCCAGGGGTAGCGGGGAATGAGCAGTTCTTC.

This chain uses TRBV6-4 with TRBJ2-2; D uncertain. This CDR3 is built from 13 residues. V was clipped by 4 bases and J by 3 bases, with 6 bases between them. The V gene's germline CDR1 is MRHNA and CDR2 SNTAGT. CDR3: CASSVGHTGELFF. DNA of the CDR3: TGTGCCAGCAGTGTCGGACACACCGGGGAGCTGTTTTTT.

The chain joins TRBV10-2 to TRBJ2-2; D is unresolved. V was trimmed by 7 bases and J by 3 bases, leaving 12 bases between them. The CDR3 sequence is 14 residues long. Germline V gene sequence: CDR1 WSHSY, CDR2 SAAADI. The CDR3 DNA sequence: TGCGCCAGCACTGCTTACCGCGACACCGGGGAGCTGTTTTTT. This encodes CASTAYRDTGELFF.